The rows below give T cell receptor beta chains drawn from one sample of a study of early T cells in non-severe SARS-CoV-2 infection. A single record per CDR3 protein comes from TCRdb applying MiXCR to the 5' RACE reads. Of tens of thousands of distinct CDR3 sequences in the sample, roughly 13% are singletons; the top ten hold over 1.2%. The sequenced sample consisted of whole blood. The receptors stem from an adult who was a healthcare worker with PCR-confirmed SARS-CoV-2 infection or an uninfected control (not recorded which). Each CDR3 is given without its conserved first and last residue. D genes are given only for firm matches.

>TRBV20-1|TRBD1
SAREDRLQY
>TRBV6-2/TRBV6-3|-
ASSYPGGRRQNIQY
>TRBV6-1|-
ASSEAKGWPYNEQF
>TRBV9|TRBD1
ASSPRDRALNTEAF
>TRBV7-2|TRBD1
ASSPGRGQTNTEAF
>TRBV5-1|-
ASSLGSGTSTVKQETQY
>TRBV7-2|TRBD2
ASSSSGVFNEQF
>TRBV5-6|-
ASSLDGGNTGELF
>TRBV15|-
ATSRVPSSVDEQF
>TRBV5-6|TRBD1
ASSFRRTGQGYT